A single sample gave rise to the 14 T cell receptor beta chains below, sequenced in a study of blood T cell repertoires in COVID-19. The protocol was immunoSEQ multiplex PCR, while the TCRdb copy is restricted to in-frame clones and leaves out a portion. The sample has under 300,000 clones, 87% seen once. Material for sequencing was PBMCs or T cells enriched from blood (not recorded which). These receptors all come from a woman between 25 and 40 years old with acute COVID-19.

The rearrangement links TRBV24-1 to TRBJ2-3, with 11 bases matching TRBD2. From germline, CDR1 is KGHDR and CDR2 SFDVKD. CDR3 length equals 17 residues. V shed 4 bases and J 3 bases; nucleotides not matched to a gene: 8. CDR3 region: CATSDSRLAGKTDTQYF. DNA of the CDR3: TGTGCCACCAGTGACTCTCGACTAGCGGGGAAGACAGATACGCAGTATTTT.

The gene calls are TRBV9 and TRBJ2-5, with D unresolved. This CDR3 comprises 14 residues. The germline V gene has CDR1 SGDLS and CDR2 YYNGEE. V was shortened by 3 bases and J by 8 bases, with 17 bases between the two germline ends. The DNA for the CDR3 is TGTGCCAGCAGCGAGAGACCGCAGCCAGGTACCCAGTACTTC. Its translation: CASSERPQPGTQYF. Supplemented by reference TRBV9 and TRBJ2-5, the full variable domain reads DSGVTQTPKHLITATGQRVTLRCSPRSGDLSVYWYQQSLDQGLQFLIQYYNGEERAKGNILERFSAQQFPDLHSELNLSSLELGDSALYFCASSERPQPGTQYFGPGTRLLVL.

The V gene is TRBV5-1, the J gene TRBJ2-1, with TRBD2 matching over 14 bases. The V gene's germline CDR1 is SGHRS and CDR2 YFSETQ. The CDR3 has 16 residues. With V trimmed by 0 bases and J by 15 bases, 11 bases remained unmatched. CDR3 sequence: CASSLGLTSGGAIRFF. The CDR3 region has the DNA TGCGCCAGCAGCTTGGGACTGACTAGCGGGGGGGCCATTCGGTTCTTC.

This clone is a singleton in its sample. The chain carries TRBV7-9 and TRBJ1-5; weak D call: TRBD1 (5 bases). Trimming took 1 base from V and 12 from J, leaving 13 bases between them. This CDR3 is 13 amino acids long. Germline loops: CDR1 SEHNR, CDR2 FQNEAQ (reference sequence). The CDR3 coding sequence is TGTGCCAGCAGCTTAGAATCAGGGTTGGGCCAGCATTTT. The encoded protein is CASSLESGLGQHF.

This clone was observed a few times. The chain joins TRBV6-4 to TRBJ2-3; 10 bases line up with TRBD2. The V gene end was trimmed by 5 bases and the J gene end by 0 bases; junction bases not matched to a gene: 2. The CDR3 has 15 residues. Germline assignment: CDR1 MRHNA and CDR2 SNTAGT. CDR3 sequence (DNA): TGTGCCAGCAGTCATAGCGGGGGGAGCACAGATACGCAGTATTTT. Translated, it gives CASSHSGGSTDTQYF.

J is TRBJ2-2 and V is TRBV18, with D perhaps TRBD1 (6 bases). Deletions cut 5 bases from V and 3 bases from J, with 13 bases between. The germline V gene has CDR1 KGHSH and CDR2 LQKENI. This CDR3 is built from 15 residues. CDR3 nucleotides: TGTGCCAGCTCAGCCTCTACAGGGTACACCGGGGAGCTGTTTTTT. It codes for CASSASTGYTGELFF.

This clone was seen a few times. This chain connects TRBV19 to TRBJ2-7, with 9 bases aligning to TRBD1. After removal of 6 bases from V and 3 bases from J, the junction contained 3 bases not matched to a gene. CDR1 is LNHDA, CDR2 SQIVND, per germline (reference sequence). CDR3 length: 13 amino acids. The CDR3 region is CASSGQGHYEQYF. DNA for the CDR3: TGTGCCAGTAGCGGACAGGGGCACTACGAGCAGTACTTC.

This chain uses TRBV14 with TRBJ2-1, with a possible D match to TRBD1 (6 bases). The V gene's germline CDR1 is SGHDN and CDR2 FVKESK. The CDR3 is 15 amino acids. Trimming shortened V by 4 bases and J by 5 bases, and 15 bases separated the two germline ends. CDR3 sequence reads: CASSRTGLPNNEQFF. The CDR3 region has the DNA TGTGCCAGCAGCCGTACAGGGTTGCCAAACAATGAGCAGTTCTTC.

The rearrangement uses TRBV6-2 or TRBV6-3 and TRBJ2-7; D possibly corresponds to TRBD2 (6 bases). This CDR3 has 16 amino acids. Germline CDR1 and CDR2: MNHEY and SVGEGT. Trimming pared 2 bases from V and 12 bases from J, leaving 26 bases between. The CDR3 spells CASSYGGTGVGPSRYF. CDR3 in DNA: TGTGCCAGCAGTTACGGGGGTACGGGAGTTGGCCCTTCTAGGTACTTC.

This clone has a handful of counts. V is TRBV5-1 and J is TRBJ2-5; no reliable D call. The CDR3 totals 18 residues. Germline CDR1 SGHRS, CDR2 YFSETQ. V was trimmed by 5 bases and J by 1 base, leaving 24 bases between them. Here the CDR3 reads CASSYPELAPLLQETQYF. The CDR3 nucleotides read TGCGCCAGCAGTTACCCTGAATTAGCTCCACTCCTCCAAGAGACCCAGTACTTC.

The genes are TRBV6-5 and TRBJ1-5; D is ambiguous. Germline CDR1 and CDR2: MNHEY and SVGAGI. The CDR3 has 15 residues. The V gene lost 6 bases and the J gene lost 2 bases, with 14 bases spanning the gap. The CDR3 DNA is TGTGCCAGCAGCCGAGGATACGAGGGCAATCAGCCCCAGCATTTT. Protein sequence: CASSRGYEGNQPQHF.

This clone came up many times. V is TRBV7-9 and J is TRBJ1-1; no reliable D call. The CDR3 is 15 amino acids. Trimming cost V 5 bases and J 7 bases, with 20 bases left between them. Germline V gene sequence: CDR1 SEHNR, CDR2 FQNEAQ (reference sequence). CDR3 in amino acids: CASSTTGSSIFEAFF. CDR3 bases: TGTGCCAGCAGCACTACGGGGTCCAGCATCTTTGAAGCTTTCTTT.

V usage is TRBV30 and J usage is TRBJ2-5; D perhaps matches TRBD2 (5 bases). The length of the CDR3 is 13 residues. Germline V gene lookup returns CDR1 GTSNPN and CDR2 SVGIG (reference sequence). V was pared by 0 bases and J by 6 bases, with 11 bases between. In DNA form, the CDR3 reads TGTGCCTGGAGTGTACTCAGCGGCAAGACCCAGTACTTC. Its translation is CAWSVLSGKTQYF.

A single count supports this clone. The chain couples TRBV7-9 to TRBJ1-5; no definite D call. CDR3 length: 12 amino acids. V shed 5 bases and J shed 9 bases, with 11 bases lying between them. Germline lookup yields CDR1 SEHNR and CDR2 FQNEAQ (reference sequence). CDR3: CASSVPPGPQHF. CDR3 nucleotide sequence: TGTGCCAGCAGCGTCCCACCCGGGCCCCAGCATTTT.